The 2 T cell receptor beta chains reported below all come from one sample, sequenced in a study of shared clonotypes between healthy human individuals. Sequencing used immunoSEQ multiplex PCR; TCRdb keeps in-frame clones, though not all of them. Here the sample spans 2,100,000 or so clones, roughly 95% being singletons. The sample consisted of naive CD4+ T cells sorted from blood. The subset was: CD45RA+ positively selected. These receptors came from a man aged 18 to 30 in good health.

This sequence joins TRBV6-1 and TRBJ1-6; 8 bases match TRBD1. The germline CDR1 and CDR2 sequences are MNHNS and SASEGT. Losses at the gene ends were 5 bases for V and 7 bases for J; bases not matched to a gene: 7. CDR3 length: 15 residues. The CDR3 loop is CASSPRTGLNSPLHF. Written as DNA, the CDR3 is TGTGCCAGCAGTCCCCGGACAGGGTTGAATTCACCCCTCCACTTT.

The chain is built from TRBV7-2 and TRBJ1-1, with no clear D. The germline V gene encodes CDR1 SGHTA and CDR2 FQGNSA. Between the trimmed V and J ends, which lost 5 bases and 5 bases, there was a span of 9 bases. The CDR3 runs to 12 residues. The CDR3 DNA reads TGTGCCAGCAGCCCTTATTCTACTGAAGCTTTCTTT. Protein: CASSPYSTEAFF.